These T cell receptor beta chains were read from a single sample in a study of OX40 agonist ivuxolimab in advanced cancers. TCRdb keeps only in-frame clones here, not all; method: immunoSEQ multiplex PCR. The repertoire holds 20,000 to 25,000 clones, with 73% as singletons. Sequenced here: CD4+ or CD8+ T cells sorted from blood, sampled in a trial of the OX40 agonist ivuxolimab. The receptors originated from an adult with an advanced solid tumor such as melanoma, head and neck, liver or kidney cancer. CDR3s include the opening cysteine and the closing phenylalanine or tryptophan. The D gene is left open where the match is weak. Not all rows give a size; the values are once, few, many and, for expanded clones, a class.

cdr3_nt: TGTGCCAGCAGTTACTCAGGGACGGGCACTGAAGCTTTCTTT
cdr3_aa: CASSYSGTGTEAFF
d_call: .
cdr3_length: 14
clone_size: once
j_call: TRBJ1-1
v_call: TRBV6-5

cdr3_nt: TGCGCCAGCAGCCACCGAGATAGCTCCTACAATGAGCAGTTCTTC
cdr3_aa: CASSHRDSSYNEQFF
d_call: .
cdr3_length: 15
clone_size: medium-sized
j_call: TRBJ2-1
v_call: TRBV4-3

cdr3_nt: TGTGCCAGCAGTCCCTGGGTGGATGGCTACACCTTC
cdr3_aa: CASSPWVDGYTF
d_call: .
cdr3_length: 12
clone_size: once
j_call: TRBJ1-2
v_call: TRBV28

cdr3_nt: TGTGCCAGTAGTCCCAAGCCCGCGGGGGGATGGAATGAGCAGTTCTTC
cdr3_aa: CASSPKPAGGWNEQFF
d_call: TRBD2
cdr3_length: 16
clone_size: .
j_call: TRBJ2-1
v_call: TRBV19

cdr3_nt: TGCGCCAGCAGCCAAGCAGAATCAGGCTCTGGGGCCAACGTCCTGACTTTC
cdr3_aa: CASSQAESGSGANVLTF
d_call: .
cdr3_length: 17
clone_size: .
j_call: TRBJ2-6
v_call: TRBV4-3

cdr3_nt: TGTGCCAGCAGCGTAGCTACCGGGACAGGCTACGAGCAGTACTTC
cdr3_aa: CASSVATGTGYEQYF
d_call: TRBD1
cdr3_length: 15
clone_size: few
j_call: TRBJ2-7
v_call: TRBV9

cdr3_nt: TGTGCCAGCAGTCCCCTCCGGGACAAGAGACCACCCCTCCACTTT
cdr3_aa: CASSPLRDKRPPLHF
d_call: .
cdr3_length: 15
clone_size: .
j_call: TRBJ1-6
v_call: TRBV28

cdr3_nt: TGTGCCAGCAGCGTAGATGAGGCGAGCTCCTACGAGCAGTACTTC
cdr3_aa: CASSVDEASSYEQYF
d_call: .
cdr3_length: 15
clone_size: .
j_call: TRBJ2-7
v_call: TRBV9

cdr3_nt: TGTGCCAGTAGTCCATCTTCAGGCGAACTTTATAATTCACCCCTCCACTTT
cdr3_aa: CASSPSSGELYNSPLHF
d_call: .
cdr3_length: 17
clone_size: .
j_call: TRBJ1-6
v_call: TRBV19

cdr3_nt: TGTGCCAGCAGCTTAACACCTGGGACGCCCCAGCATTTT
cdr3_aa: CASSLTPGTPQHF
d_call: .
cdr3_length: 13
clone_size: .
j_call: TRBJ1-5
v_call: TRBV7-3

cdr3_nt: TGTGCCAGCAGCTTGGAGTTCGGCACAGATACGCAGTATTTT
cdr3_aa: CASSLEFGTDTQYF
d_call: .
cdr3_length: 14
clone_size: few
j_call: TRBJ2-3
v_call: TRBV7-9

cdr3_nt: TGTGCCAGCAGCTTAGTGCTGGGGCCGGGGCAGACGGACTCCACAGATACGCAGTATTTT
cdr3_aa: CASSLVLGPGQTDSTDTQYF
d_call: .
cdr3_length: 20
clone_size: .
j_call: TRBJ2-3
v_call: TRBV7-8

cdr3_nt: TGTGCCAGCAGTCAAGCCGGGACAGGAACCTACGAGCAGTACTTC
cdr3_aa: CASSQAGTGTYEQYF
d_call: TRBD1
cdr3_length: 15
clone_size: .
j_call: TRBJ2-7
v_call: TRBV6-6

cdr3_nt: TGTGCCATCAGTGAGTCCCGGGTCACATCCCACTATGGCTACACCTTC
cdr3_aa: CAISESRVTSHYGYTF
d_call: .
cdr3_length: 16
clone_size: .
j_call: TRBJ1-2
v_call: TRBV10-3

cdr3_nt: TGCGCCAGCAGCCAAGAAATTCCGGAGGCAGGGGCCTCCTACGAGCAGTACTTC
cdr3_aa: CASSQEIPEAGASYEQYF
d_call: .
cdr3_length: 18
clone_size: once
j_call: TRBJ2-7
v_call: TRBV4-3

cdr3_nt: TGTGCCTGGAGTGTACGGTCCTACGAGCAGTACTTC
cdr3_aa: CAWSVRSYEQYF
d_call: .
cdr3_length: 12
clone_size: once
j_call: TRBJ2-7
v_call: TRBV30

cdr3_nt: TGTGCCAGCAGCTTAGGGGGGGCAGGACTTAACTATGGCTACACCTTC
cdr3_aa: CASSLGGAGLNYGYTF
d_call: .
cdr3_length: 16
clone_size: .
j_call: TRBJ1-2
v_call: TRBV11-2

cdr3_nt: TGTGCCAGCACCTTTCGCGAGCAGTACTTC
cdr3_aa: CASTFREQYF
d_call: .
cdr3_length: 10
clone_size: .
j_call: TRBJ2-7
v_call: TRBV27

cdr3_nt: TGTGCCAGCAGTGAACCGCTTAAGACTAGCGGCTACACCTTC
cdr3_aa: CASSEPLKTSGYTF
d_call: .
cdr3_length: 14
clone_size: .
j_call: TRBJ1-2
v_call: TRBV25-1

cdr3_nt: TGCGCCAGCAGCCAAGATCGGGGGGTGAGCACAGATACGCAGTATTTT
cdr3_aa: CASSQDRGVSTDTQYF
d_call: TRBD2
cdr3_length: 16
clone_size: .
j_call: TRBJ2-3
v_call: TRBV4-3

cdr3_nt: TGTGCCAGCAGTGACCCAGACAGGGGGCGGGTAGGCACCGGGGAGCTGTTTTTT
cdr3_aa: CASSDPDRGRVGTGELFF
d_call: TRBD1
cdr3_length: 18
clone_size: .
j_call: TRBJ2-2
v_call: TRBV28

cdr3_nt: TGTGCCATCAGTGATCACAGGGACAGGGGCGGATCACCCCTCCACTTT
cdr3_aa: CAISDHRDRGGSPLHF
d_call: TRBD1
cdr3_length: 16
clone_size: .
j_call: TRBJ1-6
v_call: TRBV10-3

cdr3_nt: TGTGCCAGCAGCTTATCAGAGGAAAACATTCAGTACTTC
cdr3_aa: CASSLSEENIQYF
d_call: .
cdr3_length: 13
clone_size: once
j_call: TRBJ2-4
v_call: TRBV7-9

cdr3_nt: TGTGCCAGCGGCCTGGGGGGAGGCACAGATACGCAGTATTTT
cdr3_aa: CASGLGGGTDTQYF
d_call: .
cdr3_length: 14
clone_size: .
j_call: TRBJ2-3
v_call: TRBV9

cdr3_nt: TGTGCCAGCAGCTTGAGCGGGGGACACACCGGGGAGCTGTTTTTT
cdr3_aa: CASSLSGGHTGELFF
d_call: TRBD2
cdr3_length: 15
clone_size: .
j_call: TRBJ2-2
v_call: TRBV11-2

cdr3_nt: TGTGCCAGCAGCTTGTTCGGCCAGGGCCCAGGCACAGATACGCAGTATTTT
cdr3_aa: CASSLFGQGPGTDTQYF
d_call: .
cdr3_length: 17
clone_size: .
j_call: TRBJ2-3
v_call: TRBV7-9

cdr3_nt: TGTGCCAGCAGCCGAGCGACTTCTAACTATGGCTACACCTTC
cdr3_aa: CASSRATSNYGYTF
d_call: .
cdr3_length: 14
clone_size: medium-sized
j_call: TRBJ1-2
v_call: TRBV28

cdr3_nt: TGTGCCAGCAGCTTTGGGGAACTTAATTCACCCCTCCACTTT
cdr3_aa: CASSFGELNSPLHF
d_call: .
cdr3_length: 14
clone_size: .
j_call: TRBJ1-6
v_call: TRBV7-3

cdr3_nt: TGTGCCAGCAGCAAAACAAGGGGACAGATGAACACTGAAGCTTTCTTT
cdr3_aa: CASSKTRGQMNTEAFF
d_call: TRBD1
cdr3_length: 16
clone_size: .
j_call: TRBJ1-1
v_call: TRBV11-2

cdr3_nt: TGTGCCAGCAGTTTATTAGTCAGCGGGGCAGATACGCAGTATTTT
cdr3_aa: CASSLLVSGADTQYF
d_call: TRBD2
cdr3_length: 15
clone_size: .
j_call: TRBJ2-3
v_call: TRBV27

cdr3_nt: TGTGCCAGCAGCCAAGGACAGGGCTCCTACGAGCAGTACTTC
cdr3_aa: CASSQGQGSYEQYF
d_call: TRBD1
cdr3_length: 14
clone_size: once
j_call: TRBJ2-7
v_call: TRBV6-5

cdr3_nt: TGTGCCACCAGCAGAGAGGCTCAGCCCCAGCATTTT
cdr3_aa: CATSREAQPQHF
d_call: .
cdr3_length: 12
clone_size: few
j_call: TRBJ1-5
v_call: TRBV15

cdr3_nt: TGTGCCAGCAGCTTGTCCAGGGCAACCGGGGAGCTGTTTTTT
cdr3_aa: CASSLSRATGELFF
d_call: .
cdr3_length: 14
clone_size: .
j_call: TRBJ2-2
v_call: TRBV7-8

cdr3_nt: TGTGCCTGGAGTCCGCCAGGAGAGGGGGGTAATGGCTACACCTTC
cdr3_aa: CAWSPPGEGGNGYTF
d_call: .
cdr3_length: 15
clone_size: .
j_call: TRBJ1-2
v_call: TRBV30

cdr3_nt: TGCGCCAGCAGCCCGAGGAAAACAGCGGACACTGAAGCTTTCTTT
cdr3_aa: CASSPRKTADTEAFF
d_call: .
cdr3_length: 15
clone_size: .
j_call: TRBJ1-1
v_call: TRBV5-1

cdr3_nt: TGTGCCAGCAGCCCCTGGGGGGGGACTAACTATGGCTACACCTTC
cdr3_aa: CASSPWGGTNYGYTF
d_call: .
cdr3_length: 15
clone_size: .
j_call: TRBJ1-2
v_call: TRBV4-2

cdr3_nt: TGTGCCAGCAGTTATCCCAGCGGGGGCCAAGAGACCCAGTACTTC
cdr3_aa: CASSYPSGGQETQYF
d_call: TRBD2
cdr3_length: 15
clone_size: few
j_call: TRBJ2-5
v_call: TRBV27

cdr3_nt: TGTGCCAGCAGCTTATACGGGCAGCGTAATTACAATGAGCAGTTCTTC
cdr3_aa: CASSLYGQRNYNEQFF
d_call: .
cdr3_length: 16
clone_size: .
j_call: TRBJ2-1
v_call: TRBV7-9

cdr3_nt: TGTGCCAGCGCGCCGCTGGGCAGACAGCCCCAGCATTTT
cdr3_aa: CASAPLGRQPQHF
d_call: .
cdr3_length: 13
clone_size: .
j_call: TRBJ1-5
v_call: TRBV6-1

cdr3_nt: TGCGCCAGCAGCCAAGATGAGCGGGCTCTCGGCTACACCTTC
cdr3_aa: CASSQDERALGYTF
d_call: .
cdr3_length: 14
clone_size: once
j_call: TRBJ1-2
v_call: TRBV4-3